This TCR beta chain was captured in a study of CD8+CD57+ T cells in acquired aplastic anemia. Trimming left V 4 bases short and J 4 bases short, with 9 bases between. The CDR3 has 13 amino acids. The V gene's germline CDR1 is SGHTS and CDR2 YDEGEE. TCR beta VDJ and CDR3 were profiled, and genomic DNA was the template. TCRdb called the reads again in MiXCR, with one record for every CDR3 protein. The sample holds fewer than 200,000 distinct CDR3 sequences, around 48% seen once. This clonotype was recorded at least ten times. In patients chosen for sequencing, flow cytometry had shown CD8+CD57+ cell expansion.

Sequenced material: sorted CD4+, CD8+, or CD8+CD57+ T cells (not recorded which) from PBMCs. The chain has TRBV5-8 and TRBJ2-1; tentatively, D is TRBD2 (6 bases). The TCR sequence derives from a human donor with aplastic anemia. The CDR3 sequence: CASSTGLYNEQFF. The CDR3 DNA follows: TGTGCCAGCAGCACGGGACTGTACAATGAGCAGTTCTTC.